The T cell receptor (beta chain) under discussion was sequenced for a study of cytomegalovirus exposure and HLA in healthy donors. Study-wide points: Within the 130 or so validation repertoires, first-cohort TCR clusters tended to co-occur, according to a later analysis.

The CDR3 spans 15 residues. The germline V and J ends were trimmed by 0 bases and 9 bases, with 15 bases remaining between them. Germline V lookup: CDR1 MGHRA, CDR2 YSYEKL. Notes on this clone: Its antigen is not identified.

Method: immunoSEQ multiplex PCR; TCRdb's copy keeps in-frame clones and lacks some. The sample yields 90,000 or so clones, approximately 96% seen once. The rearrangement uses TRBV4-1 and TRBJ2-1; D possibly corresponds to TRBD2 (7 bases). The sequenced sample was PBMCs. This sequence originates from a man between 18 and 35 years old in good health and CMV-seronegative. The CDR3 loop reads CASSQEGWRGGEQFF. In nucleotides, the CDR3 is TGCGCCAGCAGCCAAGAAGGATGGAGGGGGGGTGAGCAGTTCTTC.